This T cell receptor (beta chain) was sequenced in a study of T cell responses to AZD1222 COVID-19 vaccine. Findings of the study overall: Repertoires were sampled only after the peak T cell response. Clonal diversity was possibly underestimated, and white British individuals and females predominated among donors. Of the AZD1222 recipients, only 5 to 7 were seropositive at baseline.

Concerning this clone: Its antigen is not identified.

Using immunoSEQ multiplex PCR, the repertoire was profiled, and TCRdb retains in-frame clones only, with some absent. The data show 120,000 or so clones, roughly 84% seen once. Per germline, CDR1 LGHDT and CDR2 YNNKEL (reference sequence). There are 15 residues in the CDR3. Trimming left V 0 bases short and J 6 bases short, with 12 bases between. Combined were second doses at about 4 or about 12 weeks. The clonotype was recovered from an adult who received the AZD1222 COVID-19 vaccine. This sample comprised peripheral blood, obtained 28 days after the second AZD1222 dose. V gene TRBV3-1 (or the pseudogene TRBV3-2) combines with J gene TRBJ2-1, with D unresolved. This chain's CDR3 is CASSQDLTATNEQFF. In DNA form, the CDR3 reads TGTGCCAGCAGCCAAGATTTGACTGCCACCAATGAGCAGTTCTTC.